The subject of this entry is one T cell receptor (beta chain). Study processing details: Counts of nucleated cells, estimated from reference gene primer amplification, were obtained. TCRdb's table, derived via immunoSEQ multiplex PCR, lists solely in-frame clones and lacks some. V and J calls and clone size are those listed in that table; D and trimming were worked out from the DNA. The sample yields 200,000 to 250,000 clones, over 70% seen once. The source of the sample is a study of blood T cell repertoires in COVID-19. Study details: Some COVID-19 samples were acute and others convalescent; all came from the United States, Italy and Spain. Nucleic acid was either cDNA or gDNA, and it came from T cells, B-cell-depleted T cells, or PBMCs.

V was shortened by 3 bases and J by 1 base, with 8 bases between the two germline ends. The CDR3 is 14 amino acids. CDR1 KGHDR and CDR2 SFDVKD come from the germline V gene. The sequence was obtained from an older woman with acute or convalescent COVID-19. The chain couples TRBV24-1 to TRBJ1-1; tentatively, D is TRBD1 (6 bases). The sequenced sample was peripheral blood. CDR3 sequence reads: CATSDRGGNTEAFF. CDR3 sequence (DNA): TGTGCCACCAGTGATAGGGGGGGGAACACTGAAGCTTTCTTT.